This record looks at one T cell receptor (beta chain) sequence and its context. This sample was taken from a study of blood T cell repertoires in COVID-19. Study details: Spain, Italy and the United States supplied samples that represented acute and convalescent COVID-19.

Methods used by the authors: Scientists estimated how many nucleated cells there were by amplifying reference gene primers. This table comes from immunoSEQ multiplex PCR, and its TCRdb copy is limited to in-frame clones, with some not included. V and J calls and clone size are copied from that table; D and trimming were computed from the DNA. The sample lists roughly 130,000 clones; around 80% were seen once. V lost 7 bases and J lost 4, with 12 bases in between. CDR1 is MNHNY, CDR2 SVGAGI, per germline (reference sequence). This CDR3 is built from 13 residues. The chain uses TRBV6-6 and TRBJ2-3; D is perhaps TRBD2 (7 bases). Source material: peripheral blood. The sequence was obtained from a man in his 70s with acute or convalescent COVID-19. CDR3 nucleotides: TGTGCCAGCAAGGGGGGGCAGTCAGATACGCAGTATTTT. Amino acids: CASKGGQSDTQYF.